The 23 T cell receptor beta chains below come from one sample, sequenced in a study of T-cell memory formation after mild COVID-19. TCRdb used MiXCR to reprocess the 5' RACE reads, holding one entry per CDR3 protein. The data contain about 350,000 distinct CDR3 sequences, 12% to 15% of them seen just once; the ten biggest clones take up 22%. What was sequenced was PBMCs or a T cell subset sorted from them (not recorded which). These receptor sequences come from a man between 18 and 29 years old who had mild COVID-19 (a few samples of this study predate the infection). Cell type and time point are not known.

This clonotype was detected a few times. The J gene is TRBJ2-1, the V gene TRBV28; tentatively, D is TRBD2 (6 bases). The germline V gene has CDR1 MDHEN and CDR2 SYDVKM. The V and J ends lost 7 bases and 0 bases respectively, with 16 bases between them. The CDR3 is 16 amino acids. Here the CDR3 DNA reads TGTGCCAGCACCCCCCTGGCGGGGAGCTCCTACAATGAGCAGTTCTTC. It translates to CASTPLAGSSYNEQFF.

The rearrangement uses TRBV7-9 and TRBJ1-2, with a tentative D call TRBD1 (6 bases). V shed 7 bases and J shed 2 bases, with 26 bases lying between them. Looked up from germline, CDR1 is SEHNR and CDR2 is FQNEAQ (reference sequence). The CDR3 consists of 18 residues. This chain's CDR3 is CASTRPSGSGGENYGYTF. CDR3 DNA sequence: TGTGCCAGCACCCGTCCTTCGGGGTCCGGGGGCGAGAACTATGGCTACACCTTC.

This clonotype was found a few times. This chain connects TRBV28 to TRBJ1-5; weak D call: TRBD1 (5 bases). Trimming took off 6 bases at V and 4 bases at J, with 16 bases between the two ends. The CDR3 is made up of 15 amino acids. The germline V gene encodes CDR1 MDHEN and CDR2 SYDVKM. The CDR3 region is CASRQAGTLNQPQHF. DNA for the CDR3: TGTGCCAGCAGACAAGCTGGGACGTTGAATCAGCCCCAGCATTTT.

This rearrangement joins TRBV7-9 to TRBJ2-5, with D unclear. V was pared by 5 bases and J by 5 bases, with 12 bases between. This CDR3 region has 13 residues. Germline V gene sequence: CDR1 SEHNR, CDR2 FQNEAQ (reference sequence). The CDR3 reads CASSPVVEETQYF. The CDR3 coding sequence is TGTGCCAGCAGCCCCGTAGTGGAGGAGACCCAGTACTTC.

This clonotype was picked up many times. CDR3 in amino acids: CASSQDGGGLSYNEQFF. DNA for the CDR3: TGCGCCAGCAGCCAAGATGGCGGGGGCCTCTCCTACAATGAGCAGTTCTTC. The rearrangement uses TRBV4-1 and TRBJ2-1, with D possibly matching TRBD2 (7 bases). Germline values: CDR1 MGHRA, CDR2 YSYEKL. The CDR3 totals 17 residues. The V end lost 0 bases, the J end lost 0 bases, and 12 bases lay between the germline ends.

This clonotype has a handful of counts. The chain combines TRBV11-2 with TRBJ2-4, with D perhaps assigned TRBD1 or TRBD2 (5 bases each). The CDR3 sequence is 14 residues long. Germline CDR1 SGHAT, CDR2 FQNNGV. The V end lost 1 base, the J end lost 8 bases, and 12 bases lay between the germline ends. DNA of the CDR3: TGTGCCAGCAGCTTAGCACAGGAGAGGGACATTCAGTACTTC. This encodes CASSLAQERDIQYF.

The chain has TRBV7-2 and TRBJ1-1; D is perhaps TRBD1 (6 bases). CDR1 and CDR2 from the germline V gene are SGHTA and FQGNSA. V lost 5 bases to trimming and J lost 1 base, with 14 bases between them. This CDR3 is built from 15 residues. The CDR3 coding sequence is TGTGCCAGCAGCGCCCGTTCGACAGGGAACACTGAAGCTTTCTTT. Protein sequence: CASSARSTGNTEAFF.

V and J are TRBV4-3 and TRBJ1-1; TRBD1 might be the D (6 bases). This CDR3 contains 14 residues. Deletions cut 0 bases from V and 7 bases from J, with 12 bases between. Germline values: CDR1 LGHNA, CDR2 YSLEER. CDR3 region: CASSQDLRQVEAFF. CDR3 DNA sequence: TGCGCCAGCAGCCAAGATCTTCGACAGGTTGAAGCTTTCTTT.

The rearrangement links TRBV14 to TRBJ1-4, with D possibly matching TRBD1 (5 bases). The germline V and J ends were trimmed by 2 bases and 8 bases, with 15 bases remaining between them. The CDR3 has 15 amino acids. CDR1 and CDR2 (germline): SGHDN, FVKESK. CDR3 DNA sequence: TGTGCCAGCAGCCAACGGCTCGGTAACAGGGAAAAACTGTTTTTT. Translating gives CASSQRLGNREKLFF. The variable domain in full, completed from reference TRBV14 and TRBJ1-4, reads EAGVTQFPSHSVIEKGQTVTLRCDPISGHDNLYWYRRVMGKEIKFLLHFVKESKQDESGMPNNRFLAERTGGTYSTLKVQPAELEDSGVYFCASSQRLGNREKLFFGSGTQLSVL.

This clonotype was seen ten or more times. CDR3 in amino acids: CASSLQGNTADTQYF. CDR3 bases: TGCGCCAGCAGCCTACAGGGGAATACAGCAGATACGCAGTATTTT. The chain joins TRBV4-3 to TRBJ2-3, with TRBD1 matching over 7 bases. The CDR3 totals 15 residues. V gave up 4 bases and J gave up 4 bases; unmatched junction bases: 8. Germline assignment: CDR1 LGHNA and CDR2 YSLEER.

The genes are TRBV29-1 and TRBJ2-2; the D gene is possibly TRBD1 (6 bases). This CDR3 has 14 amino acids. The germline V gene has CDR1 SQVTM and CDR2 ANQGSEA. The V end lost 7 bases, the J end lost 2 bases, and 14 bases lay between the germline ends. CDR3 sequence (DNA): TGCAGCGCCTCTCGGACAGTCAACACCGGGGAGCTGTTTTTT. It specifies CSASRTVNTGELFF.

V and J are TRBV30 and TRBJ2-1; 9 bases line up with TRBD1. Germline CDR1 reads GTSNPN; CDR2 reads SVGIG (reference sequence). The V and J ends lost 2 bases and 6 bases, in that order; junction bases with no gene match: 5. CDR3 size: 14 residues. CDR3 residues: CAWSKMTGGNEQFF. Here the CDR3 DNA reads TGTGCCTGGAGTAAGATGACAGGGGGCAATGAGCAGTTCTTC.

V is TRBV7-6 and J is TRBJ1-6; maybe TRBD1 (5 bases). The CDR3 runs 17 residues. Germline V CDR1 and CDR2: SGHVS, FNYEAQ. With 4 bases removed from V and 0 bases from J, the gap between germline ends came to 13 bases. CDR3 nucleotide sequence: TGTGCCAGCAGCTCGGACGCAGGGAGCTCCTATAATTCACCCCTCCACTTT. Protein sequence: CASSSDAGSSYNSPLHF.

This chain links TRBV10-2 with TRBJ2-1, with D possibly being TRBD1 (5 bases). V was clipped by 7 bases and J by 6 bases, with 16 bases between them. CDR3 length: 14 residues. Germline CDR1 and CDR2: WSHSY and SAAADI. The CDR3 nucleotides are TGCGCCAGCACTCCTTCGGACATCATCAATGAGCAGTTCTTC. This gives the protein CASTPSDIINEQFF.

The rearrangement links TRBV12-3 or TRBV12-4 to TRBJ2-7; 7 nucleotides line up with TRBD1. Trimming at V came to 1 base and at J to 9 bases, leaving 3 bases not matched to a gene. This CDR3 comprises 12 residues. In nucleotides, the CDR3 is TGTGCCAGCAGTTTAGTAGGGGGCTTGCAGTACGTC. It translates to CASSLVGGLQYV.

The chain links TRBV4-1 to TRBJ1-2; 8 bases fit TRBD1. Looked up from germline, CDR1 is MGHRA and CDR2 is YSYEKL. Trimming removed 3 bases from V and 4 bases from J; junction bases left unmatched: 10. This CDR3 spans 16 amino acids. This CDR3 reads CASSQAQGVRGYGYTF. The CDR3 region has the DNA TGCGCCAGCAGCCAGGCACAGGGGGTACGAGGCTATGGCTACACCTTC.

This clonotype was counted a few times. This sequence joins TRBV6-1 and TRBJ1-6, with D perhaps matching TRBD1 (5 bases). This CDR3 spans 18 amino acids. In germline, CDR1 is MNHNS, CDR2 SASEGT. Trimming removed 10 bases from V and 7 bases from J, with 29 bases in between. The CDR3 region has the DNA TGTGCCACCGATCACCGCCCCGGACACTGGGGCTCCAATTCACCCCTCCACTTT. The encoded protein is CATDHRPGHWGSNSPLHF.

This clonotype was counted only a few times. The chain carries TRBV5-1 and TRBJ2-1, with TRBD1 identical over 8 bases. The germline V gene has CDR1 SGHRS and CDR2 YFSETQ. The ends lost 0 bases at V and 6 bases at J; junction bases unmatched: 20. The length of the CDR3 is 20 residues. CDR3 in amino acids: CASSLDRRLWEDRVSNEQFF. The DNA for the CDR3 is TGCGCCAGCAGCTTGGACCGGCGGCTCTGGGAGGACAGGGTGTCCAATGAGCAGTTCTTC.

The sample holds a few counts of this clonotype. This chain uses TRBV5-1 with TRBJ1-1, with D uncertain. The CDR3 spans 12 residues. V lost 2 bases, J lost 7 bases, and 9 bases lay in between. CDR1 is SGHRS and CDR2 is YFSETQ in the germline V gene. CDR3 bases: TGCGCCAGCAGCTTCGACGGATTTGAAGCTTTCTTT. It codes for CASSFDGFEAFF.

The V call is TRBV4-1, the J call TRBJ2-7, with 11 bases matching TRBD1. With V trimmed by 3 bases and J by 2 bases, 9 bases remained unmatched. The length of the CDR3 is 17 residues. The germline V gene encodes CDR1 MGHRA and CDR2 YSYEKL. CDR3 DNA: TGCGCCAGCAGCCAGGGTACACCGGGACAGGGGGCCTACGAGCAGTACTTC. Protein: CASSQGTPGQGAYEQYF.

This clonotype has a handful of counts. This chain joins TRBV12-3 or TRBV12-4 and TRBJ1-6; no firm D call. Trimming stripped 9 bases from V and 9 bases from J, with 12 bases between. This CDR3 spans 12 amino acids. The chain's CDR3 is CASGKGGSPLHF. The CDR3 DNA follows: TGTGCCAGTGGAAAAGGCGGTTCACCCCTCCACTTT.

V usage is TRBV2 and J usage is TRBJ1-3; D not resolved. The CDR3 sequence is 14 residues long. Germline lookup yields CDR1 SNHLY and CDR2 FYNNEI. Trimming pared 6 bases from V and 0 bases from J, leaving 9 bases between. CDR3 coding DNA: TGTGCCAGCAGCGCAGCGTACTCTGGAAACACCATATATTTT. Translated: CASSAAYSGNTIYF.

The rearrangement joins TRBV7-9 to TRBJ1-1, with D hard to call. Trimming stripped 0 bases from V and 4 bases from J, with 15 bases between. CDR1 and CDR2 (germline): SEHNR, FQNEAQ (reference sequence). CDR3 length equals 16 residues. CDR3 in amino acids: CASSLAYVGGGTEAFF. CDR3 sequence (DNA): TGTGCCAGCAGCTTAGCATACGTTGGAGGAGGCACTGAAGCTTTCTTT.